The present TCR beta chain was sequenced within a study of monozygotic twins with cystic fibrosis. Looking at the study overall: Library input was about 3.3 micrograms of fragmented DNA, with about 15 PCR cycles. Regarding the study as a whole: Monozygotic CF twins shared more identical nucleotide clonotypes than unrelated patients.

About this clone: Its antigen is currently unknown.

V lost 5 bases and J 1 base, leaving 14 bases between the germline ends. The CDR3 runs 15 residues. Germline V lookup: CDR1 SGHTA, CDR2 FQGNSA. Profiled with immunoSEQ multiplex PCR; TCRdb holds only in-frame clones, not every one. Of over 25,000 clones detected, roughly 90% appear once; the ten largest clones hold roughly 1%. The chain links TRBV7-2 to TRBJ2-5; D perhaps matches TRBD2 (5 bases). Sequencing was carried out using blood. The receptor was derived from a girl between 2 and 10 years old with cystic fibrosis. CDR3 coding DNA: TGTGCCAGCAGCCCGCCCTCAGGACTCCAAGAGACCCAGTACTTC. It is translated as CASSPPSGLQETQYF.